This TCR beta chain was sequenced in a study of molecular identifiers for immune sequencing clone quantification. Study-level points and caveats: Underestimation of highly expanded clone sizes could arise where identical TCR molecules share a barcode. The study found clones above 20 RNA copies held over 97% of effector molecules and under 1% in naive cells.

The authors gated naive CD8 T cells as CD8+CD4-CCR7+CD45RA+ for sorting. The bulk TCR libraries were made with methods described before and with listed TCR primers. TCRdb used MiXCR to reprocess the PCR reads, holding one entry per CDR3 protein. Of about 630,000 distinct CDR3 sequences in the sample, over 25% were seen once. J lost 2 bases, V lost 0 bases, and 7 bases had no gene match. This CDR3 region has 16 residues. Germline V gives CDR1 LGHNA, CDR2 YNFKEQ. This clonotype has only a few counts. Antigen unknown. Sequencing was done on a sample of naive CD8+ T cells from blood, with Jurkat cell RNA spiked in. Subset described: FACS-sorted CD8+CD4-CCR7+CD45RA+ naive T cells. The J gene is TRBJ2-7, the V gene TRBV4-2; 7 bases align to TRBD2. The TCR comes from a human donor in good health. Some libraries in this study had Jurkat cell RNA spiked in. Here the CDR3 DNA reads TGTGCCAGCAGCCAAGAGTGGCGCCTAGCGGCCTACGAGCAGTACTTC. Translating it yields CASSQEWRLAAYEQYF.